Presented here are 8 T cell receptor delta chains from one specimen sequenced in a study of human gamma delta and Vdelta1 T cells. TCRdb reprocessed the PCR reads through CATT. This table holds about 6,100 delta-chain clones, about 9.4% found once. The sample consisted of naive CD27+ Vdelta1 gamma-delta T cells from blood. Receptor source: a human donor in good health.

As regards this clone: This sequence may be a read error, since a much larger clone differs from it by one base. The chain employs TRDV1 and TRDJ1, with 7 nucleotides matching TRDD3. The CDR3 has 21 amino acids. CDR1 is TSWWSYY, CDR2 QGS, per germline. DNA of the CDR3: TGTGCTCTTGGGCTACTGGCCCCCCACAGTACTGGGGTACGCAGGAGCGATGAACTCATCTTT. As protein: CALGLLAPHSTGVRRSDELIF.

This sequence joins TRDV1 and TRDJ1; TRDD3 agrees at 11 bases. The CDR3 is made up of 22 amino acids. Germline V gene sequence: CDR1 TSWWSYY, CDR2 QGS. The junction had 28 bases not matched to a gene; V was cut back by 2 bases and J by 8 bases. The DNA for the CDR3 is TGTGCTCTTGGGGAAGTACTACAACGGTGGCGGGACTGGGGGATATTCCCGAAAAAACTCATCTTT. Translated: CALGEVLQRWRDWGIFPKKLIF.

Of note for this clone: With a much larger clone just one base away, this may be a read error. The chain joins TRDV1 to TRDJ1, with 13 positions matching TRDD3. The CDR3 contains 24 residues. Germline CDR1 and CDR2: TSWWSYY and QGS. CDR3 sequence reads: CALGEVYSLRANWGIRGYTDKPIF. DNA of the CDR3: TGTGCTCTTGGGGAAGTTTATTCCCTACGAGCTAACTGGGGGATACGCGGCTACACCGATAAACCCATCTTT.

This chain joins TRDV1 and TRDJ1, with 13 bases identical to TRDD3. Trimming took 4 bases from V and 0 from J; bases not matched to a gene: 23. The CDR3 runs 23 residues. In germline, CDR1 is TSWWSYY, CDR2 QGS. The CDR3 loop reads CALGGRRRVLQYWGIRDTDKLIF. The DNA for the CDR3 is TGTGCTCTTGGGGGACGCCGGAGGGTCCTGCAGTACTGGGGGATACGCGACACCGATAAACTCATCTTT.

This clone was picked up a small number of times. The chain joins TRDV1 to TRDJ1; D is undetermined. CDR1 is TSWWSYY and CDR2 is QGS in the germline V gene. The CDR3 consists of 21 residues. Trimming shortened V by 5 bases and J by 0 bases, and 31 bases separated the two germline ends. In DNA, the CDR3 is TGTGCTCTTGGGCACTCCCCTATAAGAGCGGGCTCTCCTCGGTACACCGATAAACTCATCTTT. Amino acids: CALGHSPIRAGSPRYTDKLIF.

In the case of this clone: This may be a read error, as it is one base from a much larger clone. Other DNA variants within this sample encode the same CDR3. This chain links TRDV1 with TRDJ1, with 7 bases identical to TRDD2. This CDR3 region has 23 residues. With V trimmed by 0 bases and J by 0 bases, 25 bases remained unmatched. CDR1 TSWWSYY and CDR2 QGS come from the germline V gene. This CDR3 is CALGELAFSRTRYTLPYTDKLIF. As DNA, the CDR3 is TGTGCTCTTGGGGAACTCGCATTTTCGCGGACCCGATACACCCTTCCTTACACCGATAAACTCATCTTT.

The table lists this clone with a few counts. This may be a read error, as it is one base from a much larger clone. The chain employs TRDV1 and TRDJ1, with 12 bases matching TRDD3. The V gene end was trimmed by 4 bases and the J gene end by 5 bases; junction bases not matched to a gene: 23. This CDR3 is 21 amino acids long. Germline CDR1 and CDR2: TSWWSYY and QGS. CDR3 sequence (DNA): TGTGCTCTTGGGGGATGGAGTGCTGGGGGATACGCGCTCACTAAAACGGATAAACTCATCTTT. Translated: CALGGWSAGGYALTKTDKLIF.

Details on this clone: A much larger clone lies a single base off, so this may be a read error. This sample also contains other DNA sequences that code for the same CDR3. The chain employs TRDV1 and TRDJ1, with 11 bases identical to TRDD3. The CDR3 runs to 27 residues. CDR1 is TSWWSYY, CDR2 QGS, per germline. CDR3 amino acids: CALGEPKFPPLMGDTQRSRRFTDKLIF. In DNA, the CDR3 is TGTGCTCTCGGGGAACCCAAGTTCCCACCACTCATGGGGGATACGCAGAGATCCAGGCGCTTCACCGATAAACTCATCTTT.